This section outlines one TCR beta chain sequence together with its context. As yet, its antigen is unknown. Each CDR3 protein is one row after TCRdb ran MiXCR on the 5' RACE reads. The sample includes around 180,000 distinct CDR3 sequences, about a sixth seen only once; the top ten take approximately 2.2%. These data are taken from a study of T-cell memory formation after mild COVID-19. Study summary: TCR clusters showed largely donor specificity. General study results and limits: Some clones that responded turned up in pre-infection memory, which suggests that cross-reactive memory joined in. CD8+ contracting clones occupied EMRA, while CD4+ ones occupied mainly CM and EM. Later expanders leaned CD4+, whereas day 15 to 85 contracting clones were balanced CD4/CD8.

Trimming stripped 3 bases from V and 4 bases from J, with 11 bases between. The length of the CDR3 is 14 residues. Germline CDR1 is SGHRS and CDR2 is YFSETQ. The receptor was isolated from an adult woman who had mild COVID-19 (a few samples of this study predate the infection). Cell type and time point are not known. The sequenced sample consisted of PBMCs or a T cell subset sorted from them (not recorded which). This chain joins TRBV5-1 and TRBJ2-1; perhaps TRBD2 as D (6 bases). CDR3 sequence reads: CASSSSRGYNEQFF. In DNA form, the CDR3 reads TGCGCCAGCAGCTCCTCGCGGGGATACAATGAGCAGTTCTTC.